A selection of T cell receptor beta chains follows, all from one sample in a study of T cells in Graves' hyperthyroidism and ophthalmopathy. One entry per CDR3 protein results from TCRdb running MiXCR on the multiplex PCR reads. The sample includes 690,000 or so distinct CDR3 sequences, approximately 19% of them seen just once. The sequencing input was blood. Receptor source: a woman in her forties or fifties with Graves' hyperthyroidism that later progressed to Graves' ophthalmopathy. Each CDR3 is given with its conserved first and last residue. D genes are given only for firm matches. Clone size appears in some rows only: once, few, many, or a class for an expanded clone.

TRBJ2-4 - TRBV6-2/TRBV6-3 - CASSRDPLRAKNIQYF TGTGCCAGCAGCCGGGACCCTCTTCGCGCCAAAAACATTCAGTACTTC
TRBJ1-1 - TRBV30 - CAWSPRTDYTEAFF TGTGCCTGGAGTCCCCGGACTGATTACACTGAAGCTTTCTTT
TRBJ1-3 TRBD1 TRBV20-1 few CSARDRDRGDGNTIYF TGCAGTGCTAGAGACCGTGACAGGGGAGACGGAAACACCATATATTTT
TRBJ1-3 TRBD1 TRBV13 - CASSADGQGPGNTIYF TGTGCCAGCAGCGCTGACGGACAGGGTCCTGGAAACACCATATATTTT
TRBJ2-1 - TRBV11-2 many CASSLVYGTASSYNEQFF TGTGCCAGCAGCTTAGTATACGGTACTGCCAGCTCCTACAATGAGCAGTTCTTC
TRBJ1-1 - TRBV6-1 many CASSDQGGNTEAFF TGTGCCAGCAGTGATCAGGGAGGGAACACTGAAGCTTTCTTT
TRBJ2-1 - TRBV6-1 - CASSPGNSYNEQFF TGTGCCAGCAGTCCGGGTAACTCCTACAATGAGCAGTTCTTC
TRBJ1-1 - TRBV5-6 - CASSLVAVNTEAFF TGTGCCAGCAGCTTGGTGGCAGTTAACACTGAAGCTTTCTTT
TRBJ2-2 - TRBV20-1 few CSAIGGLGDTGELFF TGCAGTGCTATTGGGGGTCTTGGGGACACCGGGGAGCTGTTTTTT
TRBJ1-4 - TRBV6-2/TRBV6-3 few CASSYSGNEKLFF TGTGCCAGCAGTTACTCGGGGAATGAAAAACTGTTTTTT
TRBJ2-3 - TRBV29-1 - CSVRNRDTDTQYF TGCAGCGTCCGGAATCGAGACACAGATACGCAGTATTTT
TRBJ2-5 TRBD2 TRBV6-2/TRBV6-3 - CASSYGAGGLETQYF TGTGCCAGCAGTTACGGAGCGGGGGGACTAGAGACCCAGTACTTC
TRBJ2-2 TRBD2 TRBV19 - CASTPGSGGPTGELFF TGTGCCAGTACCCCGGGTAGCGGGGGGCCCACCGGGGAGCTGTTTTTT
TRBJ2-1 TRBD2 TRBV7-2 once CASSPRTSGGAPNEQFF TGTGCCAGCAGCCCGCGGACTAGCGGGGGGGCCCCCAATGAGCAGTTCTTC
TRBJ2-5 TRBD2 TRBV27 many CASSSAGGPSETQYF TGTGCCAGCAGTTCAGCGGGGGGGCCTTCCGAGACCCAGTACTTC
TRBJ1-5 - TRBV5-5 few CASSQGWGNQPQHF TGTGCCAGCAGCCAGGGTTGGGGAAATCAGCCCCAGCATTTT
TRBJ2-1 - TRBV5-1 few CASSLEAAGSSYNEQFF TGCGCCAGCAGCTTGGAAGCTGCGGGGAGCTCCTACAATGAGCAGTTCTTC
TRBJ2-1 - TRBV11-1 many CASKRGPFEQFF TGTGCCAGCAAGAGAGGACCGTTCGAGCAGTTCTTC
TRBJ1-2 - TRBV27 - CASSGIRGIEYGYTF TGTGCCAGCAGCGGAATACGGGGGATCGAATATGGCTACACCTTC
TRBJ2-5 - TRBV5-1 - CASSNRKGEETQYF TGCGCCAGCAGTAACCGAAAGGGAGAAGAGACCCAGTACTTC
TRBJ1-6 TRBD1 TRBV6-5 - CASSYSLIRGRSPLHF TGTGCCAGCAGTTACTCGTTAATCAGGGGGCGTTCACCCCTCCACTTT
TRBJ2-3 TRBD1 TRBV12-3/TRBV12-4 - CASTPDRATQYF TGTGCCAGCACTCCAGACAGGGCCACGCAGTATTTT
TRBJ1-5 TRBD1 TRBV4-1 - CASSQDVGRGQGVHQPQHF TGCGCCAGCAGCCAAGATGTGGGCAGGGGACAGGGGGTCCATCAGCCCCAGCATTTT
TRBJ2-5 TRBD1 TRBV15 - CATSPTRTGAETQYF TGTGCCACCAGCCCGACCCGGACAGGGGCAGAGACCCAGTACTTC
TRBJ2-3 - TRBV15 - CATSRLGGYTDTQYF TGTGCCACCAGCAGACTCGGAGGGTACACAGATACGCAGTATTTT
TRBJ2-5 - TRBV27 many CASSNRWGSQETQYF TGTGCCAGCAGTAATCGTTGGGGGTCTCAAGAGACCCAGTACTTC
TRBJ2-2 - TRBV3-1 - CASRKWGNTDTGELFF TGTGCCAGCAGGAAGTGGGGGAACACGGACACCGGGGAGCTGTTTTTT
TRBJ2-5 TRBD1 TRBV6-1 - CASSERGPTGGVETQYF TGTGCCAGCAGTGAACGGGGTCCGACAGGGGGCGTAGAGACCCAGTACTTC
TRBJ2-1 - TRBV3-1 few CASSQAAGGAYYNEQFF TGTGCCAGCAGCCAAGCCGCCGGAGGGGCGTACTACAATGAGCAGTTCTTC
TRBJ1-1 - TRBV20-1 few CSAHPNRAAWAEAFF TGCAGTGCCCACCCTAACAGGGCCGCGTGGGCTGAAGCTTTCTTT
TRBJ1-2 - TRBV27 - CASSLSFAEGYTF TGTGCCAGCAGTTTATCCTTTGCAGAAGGCTACACCTTC
TRBJ2-2 TRBD2 TRBV15 few CATSRTWTSGPNTGELFF TGTGCCACCAGCAGAACATGGACTAGCGGGCCGAACACCGGGGAGCTGTTTTTT
TRBJ2-7 TRBD1 TRBV20-1 few CSAKSGQEIYEQYF TGCAGTGCTAAATCGGGACAGGAAATTTACGAGCAGTACTTC
TRBJ1-3 - TRBV24-1 - CATSDSQDSGSGNTIYF TGTGCCACCAGTGATTCCCAGGACTCCGGCTCTGGAAACACCATATATTTT
TRBJ1-5 - TRBV12-3/TRBV12-4 many CASSRGKGGSNQPQHF TGTGCCAGCAGTAGGGGTAAAGGGGGAAGCAATCAGCCCCAGCATTTT
TRBJ1-5 - TRBV18 few CASSPDNSEGNQPQHF TGTGCCAGCTCGCCTGATAACAGTGAGGGCAATCAGCCCCAGCATTTT
TRBJ2-3 - TRBV20-1 many CSASKSTDTQYF TGCAGTGCTAGTAAGAGCACAGATACGCAGTATTTT
TRBJ2-3 - TRBV12-3/TRBV12-4 many CASSYPSTDTQYF TGTGCCAGCAGCTACCCTAGCACAGATACGCAGTATTTT
TRBJ2-2 TRBD2 TRBV9 few CASSVEVAGDANTGELFF TGTGCCAGCAGCGTAGAGGTAGCGGGGGACGCGAACACCGGGGAGCTGTTTTTT
TRBJ2-5 - TRBV10-3 few CAISESTGLQETQYF TGTGCCATCAGTGAGTCAACAGGGCTCCAAGAGACCCAGTACTTC
TRBJ2-3 - TRBV6-2/TRBV6-3 few CASSRDMAYGTQYF TGTGCCAGCAGTCGGGACATGGCTTACGGTACGCAGTATTTT
TRBJ2-3 - TRBV7-2 - CASSFPLAFIDISTDTQYF TGTGCCAGCAGTTTCCCCCTAGCTTTCATAGACATTAGCACAGATACGCAGTATTTT
TRBJ1-1 - TRBV7-9 many CANGESEAFF TGTGCCAACGGAGAGTCTGAAGCTTTCTTT
TRBJ2-7 - TRBV15 many CATSREVGESYEQYF TGTGCCACCAGCAGGGAAGTGGGGGAATCCTACGAGCAGTACTTC
TRBJ2-1 TRBD2 TRBV24-1 - CATSDPVAGGYNEQFF TGTGCCACCAGTGACCCGGTTGCGGGGGGCTACAATGAGCAGTTCTTC
TRBJ2-5 - TRBV12-3/TRBV12-4 many CASSPGGGETQYF TGTGCCAGCAGCCCAGGGGGGGGAGAGACCCAGTACTTC
TRBJ2-2 - TRBV6-1 - CASSEGVRVNTGELFF TGTGCCAGCAGCGAAGGAGTGAGGGTGAACACCGGGGAGCTGTTTTTT
TRBJ2-2 - TRBV11-2 many CASSLGLNTGELFF TGTGCCAGCAGCTTAGGACTGAACACCGGGGAGCTGTTTTTT
TRBJ2-2 TRBD1 TRBV30 few CAWSGQGAGGELFF TGTGCCTGGAGCGGACAGGGGGCGGGCGGGGAGCTGTTTTTT
TRBJ2-5 - TRBV20-1 many CSARDSYGHQETQYF TGCAGTGCTAGAGACTCGTATGGTCACCAAGAGACCCAGTACTTC
TRBJ2-5 TRBD2 TRBV6-1 - CASRREGTQETQYF TGTGCCAGCCGAAGGGAGGGGACCCAAGAGACCCAGTACTTC
TRBJ2-1 - TRBV12-3/TRBV12-4 - CASGETDGGWDNEQFF TGTGCCAGTGGAGAGACGGACGGGGGTTGGGACAATGAGCAGTTCTTC
TRBJ1-1 - TRBV5-8 few CASSRDGADLNTEAFF TGTGCCAGCAGCCGGGACGGTGCCGACTTGAACACTGAAGCTTTCTTT
TRBJ2-5 - TRBV2 many CASTIGRETQYF TGTGCCAGTACGATCGGGAGAGAGACCCAGTACTTC